A selection of T cell receptor beta chains follows, all from one sample in a study of blood T cell repertoires in COVID-19. Here immunoSEQ multiplex PCR was the method, and the copy in TCRdb shows in-frame clones only, minus some. This repertoire shows 250,000 to 350,000 clones, around 85% found once; its top ten account for 0.87%. What was sequenced was peripheral blood. The receptors here all came from a human donor with COVID-19, enrolled during active disease. The donor label of this sample is uncertain. The CDR3 runs from the conserved cysteine through the conserved F or W. The D gene is left open where the match is weak. Clone size is stated in some rows and not others, as once, few, many or a class when expanded.

v_gene,d_gene,j_gene,abundance,CDR3aa,CDR3nt
TRBV12-3/TRBV12-4,-,TRBJ1-1,-,CASKMTTNTEAFF,TGTGCCAGCAAAATGACAACGAACACTGAAGCTTTCTTT
TRBV9,-,TRBJ1-4,-,CASSPSQLDEKLFF,TGTGCCAGCAGCCCCTCCCAATTAGATGAAAAACTGTTTTTT
TRBV29-1,TRBD1,TRBJ2-7,-,CSVHSDRGGEQYF,TGCAGCGTTCACTCCGACAGGGGAGGCGAGCAGTACTTC
TRBV7-9,TRBD1,TRBJ2-3,-,CASSLQGGTDTQYF,TGTGCCAGCAGCCTACAGGGGGGCACAGATACGCAGTATTTT
TRBV11-2,-,TRBJ1-5,-,CASSRADSNQPQHF,TGTGCCAGCAGCCGAGCGGATAGCAATCAGCCCCAGCATTTT
TRBV5-1,TRBD1,TRBJ1-6,-,CASSSTGTANNSPLHF,TGCGCCAGCAGCTCCACCGGGACAGCAAATAATTCACCCCTCCACTTT
TRBV6-5,TRBD1,TRBJ1-2,-,CASSYTGAGTGYTF,TGTGCCAGCAGTTACACAGGGGCCGGCACTGGCTACACCTTC
TRBV9,TRBD2,TRBJ2-1,once,CASSVDLAGPNEQFF,TGTGCCAGCAGCGTAGACCTAGCGGGGCCCAATGAGCAGTTCTTC
TRBV19,TRBD2,TRBJ2-1,once,CASIRTSGGEQFF,TGTGCCAGTATTCGGACTAGTGGCGGTGAGCAGTTCTTC
TRBV28,TRBD1,TRBJ1-2,-,CASMRQGDNYGYTF,TGTGCCAGCATGAGGCAGGGGGATAACTATGGCTACACCTTC
TRBV3-1/TRBV3-2,-,TRBJ2-7,-,CASSQGLPTYEQYF,TGTGCCAGCAGCCAAGGTCTACCGACCTACGAGCAGTACTTC
TRBV5-1,-,TRBJ2-7,once,CASSLALARHEQYF,TGCGCCAGCAGCTTGGCCTTGGCTAGGCACGAGCAGTACTTC
TRBV28,-,TRBJ1-5,-,CASSTRRSSGQPQHF,TGTGCCAGCAGCACAAGAAGGAGTTCTGGTCAGCCCCAGCATTTT
TRBV7-2,TRBD1,TRBJ2-5,-,CASSSRQGGQETQYF,TGTGCCAGCAGCTCGAGACAGGGGGGACAAGAGACCCAGTACTTC
TRBV11-3,-,TRBJ2-1,-,CASSPTRSSYNEQFF,TGTGCCAGCAGCCCCACCCGGAGCTCCTACAATGAGCAGTTCTTC
TRBV19,-,TRBJ2-3,-,CASEQGSTDTQYF,TGTGCCAGTGAACAGGGTAGCACAGATACGCAGTATTTT
TRBV7-2,-,TRBJ2-5,-,CASGAGGGETQYF,TGTGCCAGCGGGGCCGGGGGTGGTGAGACCCAGTACTTC
TRBV5-6,TRBD1,TRBJ1-4,-,CASSGGTGEGEKLFF,TGTGCCAGCAGCGGCGGGACAGGCGAGGGTGAAAAACTGTTTTTT
TRBV28,TRBD2,TRBJ2-5,-,CASSPLGGSETQYF,TGTGCCAGCAGTCCGTTAGGCGGGAGTGAGACCCAGTACTTC
TRBV25-1,-,TRBJ2-7,few,CASSEWGTYEQYF,TGTGCCAGCAGTGAATGGGGCACCTACGAGCAGTACTTC
TRBV28,-,TRBJ1-2,-,CASSPPTGRYGYTF,TGTGCCAGCAGTCCCCCGACAGGCCGCTATGGCTACACCTTC
TRBV19,TRBD1,TRBJ1-5,-,CASSRRDRDNQPQHF,TGTGCCAGTAGTAGAAGGGACAGGGACAATCAGCCCCAGCATTTT
TRBV5-6,TRBD1,TRBJ2-7,-,CASSFPGQSYEQYF,TGTGCCAGCAGCTTTCCGGGACAGTCCTACGAGCAGTACTTC
TRBV19,TRBD2,TRBJ2-3,-,CASTSRLAPKADTQYF,TGTGCCAGTACCTCCAGACTAGCGCCCAAAGCAGATACGCAGTATTTT
TRBV19,-,TRBJ2-7,-,CASSIGNLPGNEQYF,TGTGCCAGTAGTATAGGGAACCTCCCCGGGAACGAGCAGTACTTC
TRBV28,-,TRBJ1-5,-,CASSSHSGIQPQHF,TGTGCCAGCAGCTCCCACTCCGGGATCCAGCCCCAGCATTTT
TRBV9,-,TRBJ2-5,many,CASSNGREGPQETQYF,TGTGCCAGCAGCAATGGCAGGGAAGGGCCTCAAGAGACCCAGTACTTC
TRBV19,-,TRBJ2-1,-,CASSIGLAPKDEQFF,TGTGCCAGTAGTATCGGCCTAGCGCCTAAGGATGAGCAGTTCTTC
TRBV3-1/TRBV3-2,TRBD1,TRBJ1-6,-,CASSRQGGGAPLHF,TGTGCCAGCAGCCGACAGGGGGGTGGTGCACCCCTCCACTTT
TRBV27,TRBD1,TRBJ1-5,-,CASSLAPGGGHQPQHF,TGTGCCAGCAGTTTAGCCCCAGGGGGTGGGCATCAGCCCCAGCATTTT
TRBV20-1,TRBD1,TRBJ2-3,-,CSASLPGGGDTQYF,TGCAGTGCTAGTTTGCCAGGGGGTGGTGATACGCAGTATTTT
TRBV19,TRBD2,TRBJ2-1,-,CASSSGSTYNEQFF,TGTGCCAGTAGTAGCGGGAGCACCTACAATGAGCAGTTCTTC
TRBV28,TRBD2,TRBJ2-2,once,CASSLGASGRNTGELFF,TGTGCCAGCAGTTTAGGGGCTAGCGGGAGGAATACCGGGGAGCTGTTTTTT
TRBV11-3,TRBD2,TRBJ2-1,-,CASSLRGLAGGNEQFF,TGTGCCAGCAGCTTACGGGGACTAGCGGGAGGAAATGAGCAGTTCTTC
TRBV5-1,TRBD1,TRBJ1-3,-,CASSIGQENTIYF,TGCGCCAGCAGCATCGGACAGGAAAACACCATATATTTT
TRBV18,-,TRBJ2-2,-,CASSPSRDLTGELFF,TGTGCCAGCTCACCCTCCCGGGACTTAACCGGGGAGCTGTTTTTT
TRBV5-4,TRBD2,TRBJ2-3,-,CASSRGLAGFTDTQYF,TGTGCCAGCAGCAGAGGACTAGCGGGATTCACAGATACGCAGTATTTT
TRBV29-1,-,TRBJ1-5,-,CSVKTESNQPQHF,TGCAGCGTAAAGACAGAGAGCAATCAGCCCCAGCATTTT
TRBV10-3,TRBD2,TRBJ2-2,-,CAISEGGGRALDTGELFF,TGTGCCATCAGTGAAGGGGGCGGGAGGGCCCTGGACACCGGGGAGCTGTTTTTT
TRBV27,TRBD1,TRBJ1-4,-,CASQDRGLGKLFF,TGTGCCAGTCAGGACAGGGGGCTTGGAAAACTGTTTTTT
TRBV5-6,-,TRBJ1-4,-,CASSQQGPNEKLFF,TGTGCCAGCAGCCAGCAGGGGCCCAATGAAAAACTGTTTTTT
TRBV4-3,TRBD2,TRBJ2-2,-,CASSQVSGRPTGELFF,TGCGCCAGCAGCCAAGTTAGCGGGAGACCCACCGGGGAGCTGTTTTTT
TRBV7-9,TRBD1,TRBJ1-2,-,CASSPDGTDGYTF,TGTGCCAGCAGCCCGGACGGGACAGATGGCTACACCTTC